This T cell receptor beta chain is from a study of OX40 agonist ivuxolimab in advanced cancers. This CDR3 has 13 residues. V dropped 5 bases and J dropped 0 bases, with 7 bases sitting between them. Germline CDR1 is SEHNR and CDR2 is FQNEAQ (reference sequence). The repertoire was sequenced with immunoSEQ multiplex PCR; TCRdb's copy has only in-frame clones and lacks some. The repertoire includes roughly 110,000 clones, approximately 90% of them detected once, and about 1.2% sits in the top ten. The sample consisted of CD4+ or CD8+ T cells sorted from blood, taken in a trial of the OX40 agonist ivuxolimab. The sequence came from an adult with an advanced solid tumor such as melanoma, head and neck, liver or kidney cancer. The rearrangement uses TRBV7-9 and TRBJ1-1; a possible D gene is TRBD1 (5 bases). CDR3 protein: CASSQQVNTEAFF. The CDR3 DNA reads as TGTGCCAGCAGCCAACAGGTGAACACTGAAGCTTTCTTT. Together with reference TRBV7-9 and TRBJ1-1, the CDR3 gives the full variable domain: DTGVSQNPRHKITKRGQNVTFRCDPISEHNRLYWYRQTLGQGPEFLTYFQNEAQLEKSRLLSDRFSAERPKGSFSTLEIQRTEQGDSAMYLCASSQQVNTEAFFGQGTRLTVV.